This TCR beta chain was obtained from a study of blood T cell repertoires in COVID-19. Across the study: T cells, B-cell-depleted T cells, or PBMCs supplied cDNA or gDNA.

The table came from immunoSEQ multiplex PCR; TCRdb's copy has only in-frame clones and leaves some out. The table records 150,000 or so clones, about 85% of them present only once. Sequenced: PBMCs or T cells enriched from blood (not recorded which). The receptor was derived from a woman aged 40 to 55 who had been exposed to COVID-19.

CDR3 loop: CASSQDRVSSGNTIYF. The CDR3 DNA sequence: TGTGCCAGCAGCCAAGATCGAGTTTCGTCTGGAAACACCATATATTTT. The chain links TRBV14 to TRBJ1-3, with D uncertain. The ends were cut back, 0 bases at V and 1 base at J, with 10 bases in the middle. Germline V gene data show CDR1 as SGHDN and CDR2 as FVKESK. The CDR3 totals 16 residues.